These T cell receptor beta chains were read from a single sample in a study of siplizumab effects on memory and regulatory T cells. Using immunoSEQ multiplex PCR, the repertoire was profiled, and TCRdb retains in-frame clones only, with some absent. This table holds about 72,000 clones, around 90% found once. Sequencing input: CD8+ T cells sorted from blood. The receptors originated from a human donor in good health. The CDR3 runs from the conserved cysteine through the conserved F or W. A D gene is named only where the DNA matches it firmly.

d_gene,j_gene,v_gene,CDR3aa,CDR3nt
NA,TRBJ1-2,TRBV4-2,CASSLLGSPSYGYTF,TGTGCCAGCAGCTTGTTGGGTTCTCCCTCCTATGGCTACACCTTC
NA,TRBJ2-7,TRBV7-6,CASSFSGVHEQYF,TGTGCCAGCAGCTTTTCCGGGGTCCACGAGCAGTACTTC
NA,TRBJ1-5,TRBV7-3,CASSLVGGDQPQHF,TGTGCCAGCAGCTTAGTAGGGGGGGATCAGCCCCAGCATTTT
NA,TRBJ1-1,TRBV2,CASSVGGAGTEAFF,TGTGCCAGCAGTGTGGGGGGCGCGGGGACTGAAGCTTTCTTT
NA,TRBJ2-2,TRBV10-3,CASRGTGELFF,TGTGCCAGCAGGGGCACCGGGGAGCTGTTTTTT
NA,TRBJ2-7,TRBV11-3,CASSSRTGSYEQYF,TGTGCCAGCAGCTCGCGGACCGGCTCCTACGAGCAGTACTTC
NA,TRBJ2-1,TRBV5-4,CASSLVGGSYNEQFF,TGTGCCAGCAGCTTGGTGGGGGGCTCCTACAATGAGCAGTTCTTC
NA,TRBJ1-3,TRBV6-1,CASSTTESGNTIYF,TGTGCCAGCAGTACCACAGAATCTGGAAACACCATATATTTT
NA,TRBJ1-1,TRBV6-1,CASSERRLTNTEAFF,TGTGCCAGCAGTGAACGAAGGCTAACGAACACTGAAGCTTTCTTT
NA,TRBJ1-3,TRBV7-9,CASSPINQAAGNTIYF,TGTGCCAGCAGCCCGATCAATCAGGCGGCTGGAAACACCATATATTTT
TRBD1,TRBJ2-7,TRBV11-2,CASINSGGLSYEQYF,TGTGCCAGCATCAACTCAGGGGGCCTCTCCTACGAGCAGTACTTC
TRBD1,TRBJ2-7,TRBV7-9,CASSREIGQGGEQYF,TGTGCCAGCAGCCGTGAGATAGGACAGGGTGGTGAGCAGTACTTC